The 14 T cell receptor beta chains below all came from one sample that was sequenced in a study of vaccination and CD4 T cells after COVID-19. Their specific antigens are unknown. Cultured CD4+ T cell DNA underwent sequencing with the Oncomine TCR Beta short-read assay. TCRdb called the PCR reads again in MiXCR, with one record for every CDR3 protein. The sample has 9,200 or so distinct CDR3 sequences, roughly 48% seen once; the top ten hold 25% to 30%. The treatment: roughly 10-day PBMC culture with coronavirus spike peptide pools or control peptides (ViraFEST assay). The unexposed donor provided CD4+ T cells, which were taken before the COVID-19 pandemic (2011-2018). What was sequenced was CD4+ T cells from blood, cultured in vitro. Receptor source: a human donor in good health.

CDR3: CAWSDSNQPQHF. Written as DNA, the CDR3 is TGTGCCTGGAGTGACAGTAATCAGCCCCAGCATTTT. The rearrangement joins TRBV30 to TRBJ1-5; D gene uncertain. CDR3 length: 12 amino acids. The V gene's germline CDR1 is GTSNPN and CDR2 SVGIG (reference sequence). The V and J ends lost 1 base and 4 bases respectively, with 5 bases between them. Full variable domain (outside the CDR3, taken from reference TRBV30 and TRBJ1-5): SQTIHQWPATLVQPVGSPLSLECTVEGTSNPNLYWYRQAAGRGLQLLFYSVGIGQISSEVPQNLSASRPQDRQFILSSKKLLLSDSGFYLCAWSDSNQPQHFGDGTRLSIL.

This clonotype was seen a few times. The chain uses TRBV20-1 and TRBJ2-3; D might be TRBD2 (5 bases). This CDR3 comprises 14 residues. With 5 bases removed from V and 2 bases from J, the gap between germline ends came to 14 bases. Germline assignment: CDR1 DFQATT and CDR2 SNEGSKA (reference sequence). The CDR3 DNA reads TGCAGTGCTTCGGGCAGCGGAGTCACAGATACGCAGTATTTT. It translates to CSASGSGVTDTQYF.

This clonotype was observed a handful of times. The chain has TRBV4-3 and TRBJ2-1, with D possibly matching TRBD2 (6 bases). Germline CDR1 and CDR2: LGHNA and YSLEER. The CDR3 spans 14 residues. V was shortened by 8 bases and J by 3 bases, with 14 bases between the two germline ends. As DNA, the CDR3 is TGCGCCAGCTCTTTAGCGGCCTTCTACAATGAGCAGTTCTTC. Encoded protein: CASSLAAFYNEQFF.

The chain combines TRBV18 with TRBJ2-5; 12 bases align to TRBD2. Germline CDR1 is KGHSH and CDR2 is LQKENI. The CDR3 spans 17 residues. The V segment lost 4 bases and the J segment 1 base; nucleotides outside the gene matches: 7. Here the CDR3 DNA reads TGTGCCAGCTCACGGTCCACTAGCGGGGGGACCCAAGAGACCCAGTACTTC. It translates to CASSRSTSGGTQETQYF. Full variable domain (remainder filled in from reference TRBV18 and TRBJ2-5): NAGVMQNPRHLVRRRGQEARLRCSPMKGHSHVYWYRQLPEEGLKFMVYLQKENIIDESGMPKERFSAEFPKEGPSILRIQQVVRGDSAAYFCASSRSTSGGTQETQYFGPGTRLLVL.

The chain has TRBV20-1 and TRBJ2-3; D gene ambiguous. V shed 0 bases and J shed 2 bases, with 9 bases lying between them. Germline assignment: CDR1 DFQATT and CDR2 SNEGSKA (reference sequence). CDR3 size: 14 residues. The CDR3 is CSARDVPVTDTQYF. CDR3 DNA sequence: TGCAGTGCTAGAGATGTCCCAGTCACAGATACGCAGTATTTT.

This clonotype qualifies as medium-sized (0.01 to 0.1%). The gene calls are TRBV7-8 and TRBJ2-3; D unclear. The CDR3 consists of 12 residues. Germline assignment: CDR1 SGHVS and CDR2 FQNEAQ. The V end was cut by 2 bases, the J end by 7 bases, with 7 bases between. The CDR3 sequence: CASSLNGNTQYF. CDR3 bases: TGTGCCAGCAGCTTAAATGGAAATACGCAGTATTTT.

The genes are TRBV4-1 and TRBJ2-5, with TRBD1 identical over 9 bases. Trimming removed 0 bases from V and 5 bases from J; junction bases left unmatched: 4. The CDR3 is made up of 15 amino acids. Germline V gene data show CDR1 as MGHRA and CDR2 as YSYEKL. CDR3: CASSQDRGQGETQYF. DNA of the CDR3: TGCGCCAGCAGCCAAGATCGAGGACAGGGGGAGACCCAGTACTTC.

The rearrangement uses TRBV27 and TRBJ1-4, with D unclear. CDR1 is MNHEY and CDR2 is SMNVEV in the germline V gene (reference sequence). The CDR3 has 15 residues. V lost 6 bases and J 8 bases, leaving 19 bases between the germline ends. The CDR3 here is CASSPMMVLREKLFF. The CDR3 DNA reads as TGTGCCAGCAGCCCGATGATGGTTCTTAGAGAAAAACTGTTTTTT.

The rearrangement links TRBV25-1 to TRBJ1-1; D is uncertain. Looked up from germline, CDR1 is MGHDK and CDR2 is SYGVNS. CDR3 length equals 12 residues. With 6 bases removed from V and 4 bases from J, the gap between germline ends came to 9 bases. CDR3 nucleotide sequence: TGTGCCAGCAGCAGGTGGGGCACTGAAGCTTTCTTT. Its translation: CASSRWGTEAFF.

V usage is TRBV19 and J usage is TRBJ1-2, with a weak D call TRBD1 (5 bases). V was pared by 4 bases and J by 3 bases, with 12 bases between. Germline CDR1 reads LNHDA; CDR2 reads SQIVND (reference sequence). The CDR3 covers 14 residues. CDR3 protein: CASSTDKGHYGYTF. The CDR3 nucleotides are TGTGCCAGTAGTACGGACAAGGGACACTATGGCTACACCTTC. The whole variable domain, filled in from reference TRBV19 and TRBJ1-2, reads DGGITQSPKYLFRKEGQNVTLSCEQNLNHDAMYWYRQDPGQGLRLIYYSQIVNDFQKGDIAEGYSVSREKKESFPLTVTSAQKNPTAFYLCASSTDKGHYGYTFGSGTRLTVV.

Points on this clonotype: The junction does not match germline at one end; this may be a read error. This rearrangement joins TRBV4-3 to TRBJ1-1; no clear D. The CDR3 has 11 amino acids. Germline CDR1 and CDR2: LGHNA and YSLEER. The CDR3 loop reads CASSQATATAF. The CDR3 DNA reads TGCGCCAGCAGCCAAGCTACCGCGACGGCTTTT.

This sequence joins TRBV5-5 and TRBJ1-1; a weak D match, TRBD1 (6 bases). Germline lookup yields CDR1 SGHKS and CDR2 YYEKEE (reference sequence). This CDR3 has 15 residues. The V end lost 4 bases, the J end lost 6 bases, and 19 bases lay between the germline ends. CDR3 DNA sequence: TGTGCCAGCAGCCGGATGCCGGGGGCTTTCGCTGAAGCTTTCTTT. Protein product: CASSRMPGAFAEAFF.

This clonotype was counted between two and nine times. This chain joins TRBV15 and TRBJ1-2; no reliable D call. The germline V gene has CDR1 LNHNV and CDR2 YYDKDF (reference sequence). Trimming removed 0 bases from V and 5 bases from J, with 16 bases in between. This CDR3 has 16 amino acids. Here the CDR3 reads CATSRDFKGLEYGYTF. The CDR3 DNA sequence: TGTGCCACCAGCAGAGATTTTAAGGGTTTAGAGTATGGCTACACCTTC. Supplemented by reference TRBV15 and TRBJ1-2, the full variable domain reads DAMVIQNPRYQVTQFGKPVTLSCSQTLNHNVMYWYQQKSSQAPKLLFHYYDKDFNNEADTPDNFQSRRPNTSFCFLDIRSPGLGDTAMYLCATSRDFKGLEYGYTFGSGTRLTVV.

The rearrangement links TRBV20-1 to TRBJ2-3, with TRBD1 matching over 10 bases. CDR3 length equals 15 residues. J lost 3 bases, V lost 6 bases, and 9 bases had no gene match. CDR1 and CDR2 (germline): DFQATT, SNEGSKA (reference sequence). The CDR3 sequence is CSATPDRGLTDTQYF. CDR3 coding DNA: TGCAGTGCCACCCCCGACAGGGGGCTTACAGATACGCAGTATTTT.